These T cell receptor beta chains were read from a single sample in a study of cytomegalovirus exposure and HLA in healthy donors. Here immunoSEQ multiplex PCR was the method, and the copy in TCRdb shows in-frame clones only, minus some. The repertoire holds some 120,000 clones, with under 90% as singletons. What was sequenced was PBMCs. These receptors all stem from a woman aged 25 to 39 in good health and CMV-seronegative. Both conserved end residues are trimmed from each CDR3. The order of the fields is J gene, V gene, CDR3 protein.

TRBJ2-1	TRBV6-5	ASSYSYVQF
TRBJ2-3	TRBV6-1	ASSEVLQGVGDTQY
TRBJ2-1	TRBV7-3	ASSRTSASGEQF
TRBJ2-5	TRBV15	ATSRDREAVETQY
TRBJ2-2	TRBV5-4	ASSLVGTDTGELF
TRBJ1-2	TRBV7-9	ASSSRTGGNYGYT
TRBJ1-3	TRBV19	ASTQSSGNTIY
TRBJ2-2	TRBV6-5	ASSPLAGAAGELF
TRBJ2-5	TRBV19	ASSKSTGVFSWETQY
TRBJ2-6	TRBV7-2	ASSLVPGLGTGANVLT
TRBJ2-7	TRBV9	ASSGPGLTYEQY
TRBJ2-1	TRBV12-1	ASSPTSGGAYNEQF
TRBJ2-7	TRBV28	ASSFGTSGNIYEQY
TRBJ1-5	TRBV2	ASRATGSNQPQH
TRBJ2-1	TRBV7-2	ASSPLTSRRFSYNEQF
TRBJ2-2	TRBV27	ASGLADNTGELF
NA	TRBV9	ASSVDAAATYEQY
TRBJ1-2	TRBV11-2	ASRKTRQLRQAHGYT
TRBJ1-6	TRBV28	ASSFRGPGDNSPLH
TRBJ2-7	TRBV7-2	ASSFQGGANSYEQY
TRBJ2-7	TRBV11-2	ASSRSGSSYEQY
TRBJ2-7	TRBV19	ASSAGLVYEQY
TRBJ2-2	TRBV27	ASSLFGGELF
TRBJ2-7	TRBV10-3	AISEVAVLMDEQY
TRBJ1-3	TRBV6-1	ASSWGQSGNTIY
TRBJ2-3	TRBV25-1	ASSDGLAGAIDTQY
TRBJ2-1	TRBV27	ASSLWGSYNEQF
TRBJ1-1	TRBV19	ASSIGQGASDTEAF
TRBJ2-1	TRBV2	ASSYIAGANEQF
TRBJ2-7	TRBV14	ASSQVGETKQTSGRDTYEQY
TRBJ2-1	TRBV2	AGGEADSYNEQF
TRBJ2-1	TRBV10-3	AISSGDGNEQF
TRBJ2-5	TRBV29-1	SVEASGRVTQY
TRBJ2-2	TRBV4-1	ASSQEREGPGGELF
TRBJ1-4	TRBV5-1	ASSLDRGTNEKLF
TRBJ2-7	TRBV6-5	ASSYVVGGNHEQY
TRBJ2-7	TRBV29-1	SVRQGIREQY
TRBJ1-1	TRBV7-9	ASSPGGIEAF
TRBJ1-3	TRBV18	ASSPLESSGNTIY
TRBJ1-1	TRBV18	ASSPSSAENTEAF
TRBJ2-7	TRBV7-8	ASSFPRGPYEQY
TRBJ2-1	TRBV27	ASSFQGYSYNEQF
TRBJ2-2	TRBV6-6	ASRSTQGAGELF
TRBJ1-4	TRBV19	ASSPFNEKLF
TRBJ2-1	TRBV18	ASSPATGYSYNEQF
TRBJ2-2	TRBV6-1	ASWLTFTGELF
TRBJ2-3	TRBV6-4	ASSDNSGSTDTQY
TRBJ2-7	TRBV27	ASSLEGTGAYEQY
TRBJ2-3	TRBV19	ASTARGQGTDTQY
TRBJ1-4	TRBV7-2	ASSLVVGNEKLF
TRBJ2-7	TRBV7-8	ASSSRVTGEVY
TRBJ2-7	TRBV5-1	ASSLGTVDSYEQY
TRBJ1-2	TRBV5-1	ASSTEEGAYYGYT